Reported below is one T cell receptor (beta chain). Its antigen is unknown. Germline CDR1 SGHRS, CDR2 YFSETQ. Trimming removed 2 bases at V and 1 base at J, with 13 bases between. The CDR3 contains 16 residues. cDNA serving as the sequencing template came from extracted, reverse transcribed RNA. Method: immunoSEQ multiplex PCR; TCRdb's copy keeps in-frame clones and lacks some. The repertoire holds about 180,000 clones, with about 61% as singletons. The sample belongs to a study of CD8+ T cells in alopecia areata. Study as a whole: Treatment ran 6 to 18 months, with 6 months of follow-up afterward. Study-wide results and limits: Many expanded lesional clones persisted in scalp and blood during tofacitinib treatment.

Treatment here: oral pan-JAK inhibitor, 5-10 mg twice daily. Alopecia areata patients provided lesional scalp punch biopsies and peripheral blood. The chain carries TRBV5-1 and TRBJ1-5, with D maybe TRBD1 (5 bases). The material was CD4+ T cells sorted from blood, obtained between weeks 55 and 65, from a patient treated with tofacitinib. This TCR derives from a human donor with alopecia areata. The CDR3 bases are TGCGCCAGCAGCTTAGGGACTGCGGGGAGCAATCAGCCCCAGCATTTT. Translation gives CASSLGTAGSNQPQHF.